These 22 T cell receptor beta chains were sequenced from one sample in a study of T cell repertoires in cytomegalovirus infection (dated by TCRdb to between 2019 and 2020). Sequencer: Illumina HiSeq 1500. Starting from the raw public reads, TCRdb applied fastp trimming at Q25, assembled clones with MiXCR and retained in-frame beta chains. Records with the same CDR3 protein are collapsed into one entry carrying the most frequent genes and DNA. This sample gives some 680,000 distinct CDR3 sequences in total; approximately 40% of them show up just once. Together, the top ten hold around 3% of the sample. The material sequenced was PBMCs. These receptor sequences come from a human donor in good health (CMV status not recorded). Some clones in this sample may be carry-over from other donors' samples.

The chain has TRBV14 and TRBJ2-3; D gene ambiguous. CDR1 is SGHDN and CDR2 is FVKESK in the germline V gene. The CDR3 spans 12 residues. Trimming left V 5 bases short and J 4 bases short, with 7 bases between. This CDR3 is CASSIIPDTQYF. The CDR3 region has the DNA TGTGCCAGCAGCATTATCCCAGATACGCAGTATTTT.

The chain carries TRBV28 and TRBJ1-4; D not certain. This CDR3 has 14 amino acids. Germline values: CDR1 MDHEN, CDR2 SYDVKM. Trimming stripped 6 bases from V and 5 bases from J, with 13 bases between. The CDR3 sequence is CASRETGLNEKLFF. The CDR3 nucleotides are TGTGCCAGCAGGGAGACGGGATTGAATGAAAAACTGTTTTTT.

This clonotype has a handful of counts. This chain connects TRBV12-3 or TRBV12-4 to TRBJ1-2; D remains ambiguous. This CDR3 has 13 residues. Trimming pared 7 bases from V and 4 bases from J, leaving 13 bases between. The CDR3 loop is CASTEAPSYGYTF. In DNA, the CDR3 is TGTGCCAGCACCGAAGCCCCGTCCTATGGCTACACCTTC.

The chain's CDR3 is CSAVLGLAGYEQYF. For the CDR3, the DNA is TGCAGTGCCGTCCTCGGGCTAGCAGGTTACGAGCAGTACTTC. The chain carries TRBV20-1 and TRBJ2-7; weak D call: TRBD2 (5 bases). Per germline, CDR1 DFQATT and CDR2 SNEGSKA (reference sequence). The CDR3 consists of 14 residues. V lost 6 bases to trimming and J lost 4 bases, with 19 bases between them.

This clonotype was seen a handful of times. The chain recombines TRBV28 with TRBJ2-7, with unresolved D. Germline V CDR1 and CDR2: MDHEN, SYDVKM. V was trimmed by 6 bases and J by 2 bases, leaving 11 bases between them. The CDR3 loop spans 13 amino acids. The CDR3 nucleotides are TGTGCCAGCAGGGGAAGCATCCCCTACGAGCAGTACTTC. Translated, it gives CASRGSIPYEQYF.

The chain employs TRBV9 and TRBJ2-3, with 7 nucleotides matching TRBD1. V was clipped by 0 bases and J by 2 bases; unmatched bases: 6. This CDR3 has 16 residues. Germline V CDR1 and CDR2: SGDLS, YYNGEE. Here the CDR3 DNA reads TGTGCCAGCAGCGTAGCCCCCGGACAGGACACAGATACGCAGTATTTT. Protein: CASSVAPGQDTDTQYF. Using reference TRBV9 and TRBJ2-3 for the parts outside the CDR3, the full variable domain is DSGVTQTPKHLITATGQRVTLRCSPRSGDLSVYWYQQSLDQGLQFLIQYYNGEERAKGNILERFSAQQFPDLHSELNLSSLELGDSALYFCASSVAPGQDTDTQYFGPGTRLTVL.

There are a few counts of this clonotype. This chain links TRBV11-2 with TRBJ2-3, with 9 bases fitting TRBD2. This CDR3 is 16 amino acids long. Germline V lookup: CDR1 SGHAT, CDR2 FQNNGV. V gave up 5 bases and J gave up 1 base; unmatched junction bases: 7. CDR3 residues: CASSARLAEGTDTQYF. The CDR3 nucleotides read TGTGCCAGCAGCGCTCGACTAGCGGAAGGCACAGATACGCAGTATTTT.

The chain couples TRBV7-2 to TRBJ1-1, with a possible D match to TRBD1 (5 bases). This CDR3 contains 13 residues. The V end was cut by 2 bases, the J end by 7 bases, with 11 bases between. Per germline, CDR1 SGHTA and CDR2 FQGNSA. CDR3 protein: CASSLRAQGEAFF. CDR3 coding DNA: TGTGCCAGCAGCTTAAGGGCGCAGGGTGAAGCTTTCTTT.

This clonotype was seen ten or more times. The genes are TRBV7-2 and TRBJ1-3; D may be TRBD1 (5 bases). Germline V lookup: CDR1 SGHTA, CDR2 FQGNSA. Trimming left V 1 base short and J 5 bases short, with 12 bases between. The CDR3 is made up of 15 amino acids. CDR3 loop: CASSLVEGSRNTIYF. In nucleotides, the CDR3 is TGTGCCAGCAGCTTAGTCGAGGGGAGTAGAAACACCATATATTTT. The variable domain in full, completed from reference TRBV7-2 and TRBJ1-3, reads GAGVSQSPSNKVTEKGKDVELRCDPISGHTALYWYRQSLGQGLEFLIYFQGNSAPDKSGLPSDRFSAERTGGSVSTLTIQRTQQEDSAVYLCASSLVEGSRNTIYFGEGSWLTVV.

This rearrangement joins TRBV7-6 to TRBJ2-5, with TRBD1 matching 7 bases. With 10 bases clipped from V and 3 bases from J, the junction kept 2 bases outside the gene matches. The CDR3 has 11 residues. Germline V lookup: CDR1 SGHVS, CDR2 FNYEAQ. CDR3 region: CATGTEETQYF. In nucleotides, the CDR3 is TGTGCCACCGGGACAGAAGAGACCCAGTACTTC.

The chain joins TRBV12-3 or TRBV12-4 to TRBJ1-1, with a possible D match to TRBD1 (5 bases). The CDR3 runs to 14 residues. V lost 5 bases and J lost 6, with 16 bases in between. The CDR3 here is CASSRVGVAAEAFF. CDR3 coding DNA: TGTGCCAGCAGTAGGGTGGGGGTTGCAGCTGAAGCTTTCTTT.

V gene TRBV20-1 combines with J gene TRBJ2-7; D gene uncertain. Trimming cost V 0 bases and J 0 bases, with 12 bases left between them. The CDR3 loop spans 15 amino acids. Germline V gene lookup returns CDR1 DFQATT and CDR2 SNEGSKA (reference sequence). For the CDR3, the DNA is TGCAGTGCTAGAGATGGTTACAAAAGCTCCTACGAGCAGTACTTC. It codes for CSARDGYKSSYEQYF.

This chain uses TRBV10-3 with TRBJ2-1; D may be TRBD1 (5 bases). CDR1 is ENHRY and CDR2 is SYGVKD in the germline V gene. Deletions cut 3 bases from V and 6 bases from J, with 15 bases between. CDR3 size: 15 residues. Written as DNA, the CDR3 is TGTGCCATCAGTGACCCCAGGGTCTTAGGCAATGAGCAGTTCTTC. It yields the protein CAISDPRVLGNEQFF.

The gene calls are TRBV28 and TRBJ1-6; D is ambiguous. The CDR3 is 16 amino acids. Germline V gene sequence: CDR1 MDHEN, CDR2 SYDVKM. The V and J ends lost 2 bases and 8 bases respectively, with 16 bases between them. Written as DNA, the CDR3 is TGTGCCAGCAGTTTACCGCTCGACGGTTTCTATTCACCCCTCCACTTT. It specifies CASSLPLDGFYSPLHF. Full variable domain (remainder filled in from reference TRBV28 and TRBJ1-6): DVKVTQSSRYLVKRTGEKVFLECVQDMDHENMFWYRQDPGLGLRLIYFSYDVKMKEKGDIPEGYSVSREKKERFSLILESASTNQTSMYLCASSLPLDGFYSPLHFGNGTRLTVT.

V is TRBV19 and J is TRBJ2-7; D possibly corresponds to TRBD1 (5 bases). This CDR3 has 13 residues. V was clipped by 6 bases and J by 3 bases, with 12 bases between them. Germline CDR1 is LNHDA and CDR2 is SQIVND (reference sequence). As DNA, the CDR3 is TGTGCCAGTAGCCCAGGGAATAACTACGAGCAGTACTTC. Its protein product is CASSPGNNYEQYF.

This clonotype has a handful of counts. J is TRBJ2-1 and V is TRBV28, with a weak D call TRBD2 (5 bases). The germline V and J ends were trimmed by 6 bases and 8 bases, with 11 bases remaining between them. Germline CDR1 MDHEN, CDR2 SYDVKM. CDR3 length: 12 amino acids. This CDR3 reads CASSLGLYEQFF. The CDR3 nucleotides read TGTGCCAGCAGCCTCGGACTGTATGAGCAGTTCTTC.

As to this clonotype: The junction departs from germline at one end; a sequencing error may be responsible. This chain joins TRBV12-3 or TRBV12-4 and TRBJ1-2; 8 bases are shared with TRBD1. This CDR3 has 14 amino acids. The chain's CDR3 is CASSSRTGSYGCTF. The CDR3 DNA follows: TGTGCCAGCAGTTCCCGGACAGGGTCCTATGGCTGCACCTTC.

In this sample, this clonotype turned up a few times. This chain connects TRBV6-5 to TRBJ2-3; a weak D match, TRBD1 (6 bases). Germline-derived CDR1 and CDR2 are MNHEY and SVGAGI. Trimming took 6 bases from V and 5 from J, leaving 21 bases between them. The CDR3 extends over 16 amino acids. CDR3 in DNA: TGTGCCAGCAGACACGGGTTCGGGACACGACAAGATACGCAGTATTTT. Translating it yields CASRHGFGTRQDTQYF.

This clonotype was picked up many times. The rearrangement joins TRBV6-1 to TRBJ2-6; no clear D. The CDR3 spans 16 residues. Per the germline V gene, CDR1 is MNHNS and CDR2 is SASEGT. Trimming removed 0 bases at V and 2 bases at J, with 8 bases between. The CDR3 protein is CASSEAPRPGANVLTF. CDR3 DNA: TGTGCCAGCAGTGAAGCGCCGAGGCCTGGGGCCAACGTCCTGACTTTC.

This clonotype has a count of ten or more. The CDR3 coding sequence is TGTGCCAGCAGCACGGTCGGAGGAGCAGATACGCAGTATTTT. This encodes CASSTVGGADTQYF. The rearrangement links TRBV7-3 to TRBJ2-3; a weak D match, TRBD2 (5 bases). The CDR3 runs to 14 residues. CDR1 is SGHTA and CDR2 is FQGTGA in the germline V gene. V was clipped by 5 bases and J by 4 bases, with 13 bases between them.

The chain has TRBV5-6 and TRBJ2-7; possible D gene TRBD1, 5 bases. CDR3 length equals 13 residues. Germline V gene sequence: CDR1 SGHDT, CDR2 YYEEEE. Deletions cut 3 bases from V and 2 bases from J, with 9 bases between. CDR3 sequence (DNA): TGTGCCAGCAGCTATGACAGTCCCTACGAGCAGTACTTC. This sequence encodes CASSYDSPYEQYF.

The rearrangement uses TRBV6-1 and TRBJ1-4; a possible D gene is TRBD1 (6 bases). Germline V gives CDR1 MNHNS, CDR2 SASEGT. CDR3 length: 12 residues. The ends were cut back, 8 bases at V and 8 bases at J, with 12 bases in the middle. This CDR3 is CASGNRVEKLFF. The DNA for the CDR3 is TGTGCCAGCGGGAACAGGGTGGAAAAACTGTTTTTT.